A selection of T cell receptor beta chains follows, all from one sample in a study of T-cell reconstitution after alpha-beta-depleted transplantation in children. One entry per CDR3 protein, called by TCRdb with MiXCR from the PCR reads. The sample records 60,000 to 70,000 distinct CDR3 sequences, approximately 5% being singletons. The sequences come from PBMCs, mostly from graft donor cells, collected 180 days after TCRalphabeta/CD19-depleted stem cell transplant. The origin of the receptors is a boy under two years old who had a stem cell transplant for acute myeloid leukemia, so the T cells may come from the graft donor. CDR3s include the opening cysteine and the closing phenylalanine or tryptophan. The order of the fields is V gene, clone size, J gene, D gene, CDR3 length, CDR3 DNA, CDR3 protein. D genes are given only for firm matches. Some rows have no size entry. The others give once, few or many, or a class for an expanded clone.

V: TRBV5-5; size: many; J: TRBJ1-1; D: -; length: 14; DNA: TGTGCCAGCAGCCCCCGAGTTATGAACACTGAAGCTTTCTTT; CDR3: CASSPRVMNTEAFF
V: TRBV20-1; size: many; J: TRBJ2-1; D: TRBD2; length: 15; DNA: TGCAGTGCTAGAGATCTGCGGGGGTGGAACAATGAGCAGTTCTTC; CDR3: CSARDLRGWNNEQFF
V: TRBV19; size: many; J: TRBJ1-1; D: -; length: 15; DNA: TGTGCCAGTAGAGTCCTACAGGAGGGGAACACTGAAGCTTTCTTT; CDR3: CASRVLQEGNTEAFF
V: TRBV20-1; size: many; J: TRBJ2-1; D: TRBD2; length: 15; DNA: TGCAGTGCTAGTTGGCTAGCGGGGGACCTCAATGAGCAGTTCTTC; CDR3: CSASWLAGDLNEQFF
V: TRBV11-2; size: many; J: TRBJ2-4; D: TRBD2; length: 18; DNA: TGTGCCAGCAGCTTAGAAGGCGGTAGCGGGATAGCCAAAAACATTCAGTACTTC; CDR3: CASSLEGGSGIAKNIQYF
V: TRBV3-1; size: many; J: TRBJ2-7; D: TRBD2; length: 15; DNA: TGTGCCAGCAGCAGGGCGGGGGTGAGCTCCTACGAGCAGTACTTC; CDR3: CASSRAGVSSYEQYF
V: TRBV7-2; size: many; J: TRBJ1-5; D: -; length: 15; DNA: TGTGCCAGCAGCCTCACCCCAGGACGCAATCAGCCCCAGCATTTT; CDR3: CASSLTPGRNQPQHF
V: TRBV7-9; size: many; J: TRBJ2-6; D: -; length: 15; DNA: TGTGCCAGCAGCTTAAGGGCTGCTGGGGCCAACGTCCTGACTTTC; CDR3: CASSLRAAGANVLTF
V: TRBV12-3/TRBV12-4; size: many; J: TRBJ2-1; D: -; length: 14; DNA: TGTGCCAGCAGTCCGCAGACCCAAGGGGATGAGCAGTTCTTC; CDR3: CASSPQTQGDEQFF
V: TRBV5-1; size: many; J: TRBJ2-3; D: -; length: 14; DNA: TGCGCCAGCAGCCTGGACCGGGGTAGGGATACGCAGTATTTT; CDR3: CASSLDRGRDTQYF
V: TRBV11-3; size: many; J: TRBJ2-2; D: -; length: 13; DNA: TGTGCCAGCACGGCACGGAGGACCGGGGAGCTGTTTTTT; CDR3: CASTARRTGELFF
V: TRBV7-3; size: many; J: TRBJ2-2; D: TRBD1; length: 14; DNA: TGTGCCAGCAGCAAACAGGGGGCGGCCGGGGAGCTGTTTTTT; CDR3: CASSKQGAAGELFF
V: TRBV3-1; size: many; J: TRBJ2-5; D: -; length: 16; DNA: TGTGCCAGCAGCCAAGTAGAGCTAGCCCGTCAAGAGACCCAGTACTTC; CDR3: CASSQVELARQETQYF
V: TRBV6-5; size: many; J: TRBJ2-5; D: -; length: 12; DNA: TGTGCCAGCAGTTACTCTGGGGAGACCCAGTACTTC; CDR3: CASSYSGETQYF
V: TRBV25-1; size: many; J: TRBJ1-4; D: -; length: 15; DNA: TGTGCCAGCAGTGAATACTCCAGCACTAATGAAAAACTGTTTTTT; CDR3: CASSEYSSTNEKLFF
V: TRBV7-2; size: many; J: TRBJ2-7; D: TRBD1; length: 19; DNA: TGTGCCAGCAGCCCCGGGACAGGGTTTCTTGGGGGGACCCCTGCCGAGCAGTACTTC; CDR3: CASSPGTGFLGGTPAEQYF
V: TRBV12-3/TRBV12-4; size: many; J: TRBJ2-3; D: TRBD2; length: 18; DNA: TGTGCCAGCAGTTTCCACCCCTGGGGGGGGGAGGAGTCAGATACGCAGTATTTT; CDR3: CASSFHPWGGEESDTQYF
V: TRBV9; size: many; J: TRBJ2-3; D: -; length: 14; DNA: TGTGCCAGCAGCAATCGGGACACCACAGATACGCAGTATTTT; CDR3: CASSNRDTTDTQYF
V: TRBV20-1; size: many; J: TRBJ2-5; D: TRBD2; length: 16; DNA: TGCAGTGCTAGTACCCCCAGCGGGGGGTTCCAAGAGACCCAGTACTTC; CDR3: CSASTPSGGFQETQYF
V: TRBV12-3/TRBV12-4; size: many; J: TRBJ2-2; D: TRBD2; length: 16; DNA: TGTGCCAGCAGACCTCCAGCGGGGGGTCCCGAGGGGGAGCTGTTTTTT; CDR3: CASRPPAGGPEGELFF
V: TRBV6-5; size: many; J: TRBJ1-6; D: -; length: 14; DNA: TGTGCCAGCAGTTACGCCGGTTATAATTCACCCCTCCACTTT; CDR3: CASSYAGYNSPLHF
V: TRBV12-3/TRBV12-4; size: many; J: TRBJ2-1; D: -; length: 12; DNA: TGTGCCAGCAGTTTTTGGGTGAATGAGCAGTTCTTC; CDR3: CASSFWVNEQFF
V: TRBV29-1; size: many; J: TRBJ2-1; D: TRBD1; length: 18; DNA: TGCAGCGTTGCAGCCCCCACAGGTCGGGACAGGGGCTACAATGAGCAGTTCTTC; CDR3: CSVAAPTGRDRGYNEQFF
V: TRBV6-1; size: many; J: TRBJ1-5; D: -; length: 15; DNA: TGTGCCAGCAGTCAAGGGGTCGGTCGGGGTCAGCCCCAGCATTTT; CDR3: CASSQGVGRGQPQHF
V: TRBV15; size: many; J: TRBJ1-2; D: -; length: 13; DNA: TGTGCCACCAGTAGTAGGGCTAACTATGGCTACACCTTC; CDR3: CATSSRANYGYTF
V: TRBV9; size: many; J: TRBJ2-7; D: -; length: 15; DNA: TGTGCCAGCAGCGTAGGAGGACATAGCCCCTACGAGCAGTACTTC; CDR3: CASSVGGHSPYEQYF
V: TRBV11-3; size: many; J: TRBJ2-1; D: -; length: 15; DNA: TGTGCCAGCAGTCCCCCAGAGGACCCAGACAATGAGCAGTTCTTC; CDR3: CASSPPEDPDNEQFF
V: TRBV11-3; size: many; J: TRBJ2-1; D: -; length: 16; DNA: TGTGCCAGCAGCTTAGCCGGACGCAGCTCCTACAATGAGCAGTTCTTC; CDR3: CASSLAGRSSYNEQFF
V: TRBV7-7; size: -; J: TRBJ1-4; D: -; length: 17; DNA: TGTGCCAGCAGCTTATCGTCAGGGGTGACACCTAATGAAAAACTGTTTTTT; CDR3: CASSLSSGVTPNEKLFF
V: TRBV7-9; size: many; J: TRBJ1-1; D: -; length: 14; DNA: TGTGCCAGCAGCTTAAGCGGGCGCTGGACTGAAGCTTTCTTT; CDR3: CASSLSGRWTEAFF
V: TRBV24-1; size: many; J: TRBJ2-3; D: -; length: 15; DNA: TGTGCCACCAGTGCGGGGTCAGGGGGGCCAGATACGCAGTATTTT; CDR3: CATSAGSGGPDTQYF
V: TRBV3-1; size: many; J: TRBJ2-3; D: TRBD2; length: 16; DNA: TGTGCCAGCAGCCACTGGACTAGCGGGGGGATAGATACGCAGTATTTT; CDR3: CASSHWTSGGIDTQYF
V: TRBV20-1; size: many; J: TRBJ1-3; D: -; length: 15; DNA: TGCAGTGCCCGTCACCGGGCCCTCTCTGGAAACACCATATATTTT; CDR3: CSARHRALSGNTIYF
V: TRBV7-9; size: many; J: TRBJ2-7; D: -; length: 14; DNA: TGTGCCAGCAGCCCGCGCTGGGGCCAAGGCCAGCAGTACTTC; CDR3: CASSPRWGQGQQYF
V: TRBV9; size: many; J: TRBJ1-1; D: -; length: 13; DNA: TGTGCCAGCAGCCAGGGTCCGGGAACTGAAGCTTTCTTT; CDR3: CASSQGPGTEAFF
V: TRBV24-1; size: many; J: TRBJ2-3; D: -; length: 13; DNA: TGTGCCACCAGTGATTGGCAGACAGATACGCAGTATTTT; CDR3: CATSDWQTDTQYF
V: TRBV4-1; size: many; J: TRBJ2-4; D: -; length: 17; DNA: TGCGCCAGCAGCCAAGGCCTGGCGCATTTGACCAAAAACATTCAGTACTTC; CDR3: CASSQGLAHLTKNIQYF
V: TRBV5-6; size: many; J: TRBJ2-3; D: -; length: 14; DNA: TGTGCCAGCAGCTTGTTGGGGGCGCCAGATACGCAGTATTTT; CDR3: CASSLLGAPDTQYF
V: TRBV20-1; size: many; J: TRBJ1-4; D: -; length: 13; DNA: TGCAGTGCTAGAGATGGTCCTGCGGGGAAACTGTTTTTT; CDR3: CSARDGPAGKLFF
V: TRBV5-1; size: many; J: TRBJ2-2; D: TRBD1; length: 16; DNA: TGCGCCAGCAATTCCGGGACAGGGAAGAACACCGGGGAGCTGTTTTTT; CDR3: CASNSGTGKNTGELFF
V: TRBV20-1; size: many; J: TRBJ1-2; D: -; length: 17; DNA: TGCAGTGCTAGCGACTTCCAATCTTCAGGATTGAACTATGGCTACACCTTC; CDR3: CSASDFQSSGLNYGYTF
V: TRBV6-5; size: many; J: TRBJ2-5; D: TRBD1; length: 15; DNA: TGTGCCAGCAGTTACGGCCCCGGGACAGAAGAGACCCAGTACTTC; CDR3: CASSYGPGTEETQYF
V: TRBV18; size: many; J: TRBJ2-7; D: TRBD1; length: 13; DNA: TGTGCCAGCTCGCGGGACAGGGTTTACGAGCAGTACTTC; CDR3: CASSRDRVYEQYF
V: TRBV4-3; size: many; J: TRBJ2-3; D: TRBD1; length: 16; DNA: TGCGCCAGCAGCCCCGGGACAGGGGGGACAAAGGATACGCAGTATTTT; CDR3: CASSPGTGGTKDTQYF
V: TRBV4-3; size: many; J: TRBJ2-2; D: TRBD2; length: 16; DNA: TGCGCCAGCAGCCAGGGACTAGCGGGGAACACCGGGGAGCTGTTTTTT; CDR3: CASSQGLAGNTGELFF
V: TRBV5-1; size: many; J: TRBJ2-7; D: TRBD2; length: 13; DNA: TGCGCCAGCAGCGACGGGGGGGACTACGAGCAGTACTTC; CDR3: CASSDGGDYEQYF
V: TRBV5-1; size: many; J: TRBJ2-7; D: TRBD1; length: 16; DNA: TGCGCCAGCAGCTTGGCAACAGGGGGCTTCTCCTACGAGCAGTACTTC; CDR3: CASSLATGGFSYEQYF
V: TRBV5-1; size: many; J: TRBJ2-3; D: TRBD2; length: 15; DNA: TGCGCCAGCAGCCCGGTAGCGGGGGGGCCAGATACGCAGTATTTT; CDR3: CASSPVAGGPDTQYF
V: TRBV9; size: many; J: TRBJ1-1; D: -; length: 15; DNA: TGTGCCAGCAGCACGACCAGGGGAAGGAACACTGAAGCTTTCTTT; CDR3: CASSTTRGRNTEAFF
V: TRBV9; size: many; J: TRBJ2-3; D: TRBD1; length: 14; DNA: TGTGCCAGCAGCCCCGGACAGGGAGGAGATACGCAGTATTTT; CDR3: CASSPGQGGDTQYF